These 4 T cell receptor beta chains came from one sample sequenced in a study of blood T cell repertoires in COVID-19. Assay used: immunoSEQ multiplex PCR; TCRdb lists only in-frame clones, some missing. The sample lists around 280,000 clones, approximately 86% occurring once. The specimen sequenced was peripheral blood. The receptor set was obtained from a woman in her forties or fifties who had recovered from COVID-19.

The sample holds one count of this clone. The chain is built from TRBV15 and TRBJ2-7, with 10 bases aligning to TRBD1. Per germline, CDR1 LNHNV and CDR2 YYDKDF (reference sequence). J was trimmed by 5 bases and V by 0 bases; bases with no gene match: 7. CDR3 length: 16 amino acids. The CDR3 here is CATSRDFPGTGDEQYF. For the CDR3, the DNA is TGTGCCACCAGCAGAGATTTCCCCGGGACAGGGGACGAGCAGTACTTC.

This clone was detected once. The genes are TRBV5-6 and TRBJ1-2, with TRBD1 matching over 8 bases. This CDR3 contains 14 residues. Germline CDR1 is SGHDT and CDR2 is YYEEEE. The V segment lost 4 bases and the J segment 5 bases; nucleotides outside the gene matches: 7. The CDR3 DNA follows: TGTGCCAGCAGCCTCGGACAGGGTTGGTATGGCTACACCTTC. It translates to CASSLGQGWYGYTF.

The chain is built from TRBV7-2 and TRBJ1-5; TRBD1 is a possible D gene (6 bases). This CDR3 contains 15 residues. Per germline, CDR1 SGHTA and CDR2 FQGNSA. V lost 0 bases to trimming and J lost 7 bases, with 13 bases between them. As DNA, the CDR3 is TGTGCCAGCAGCTTAGCGCTGGGGGCAGGGCAGCCCCAGCATTTT. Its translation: CASSLALGAGQPQHF.

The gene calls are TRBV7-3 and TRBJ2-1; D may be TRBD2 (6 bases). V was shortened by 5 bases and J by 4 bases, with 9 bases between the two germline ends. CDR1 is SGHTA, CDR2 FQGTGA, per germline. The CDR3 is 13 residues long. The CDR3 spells CASSPGGYNEQFF. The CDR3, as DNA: TGTGCCAGCAGCCCCGGAGGGTACAATGAGCAGTTCTTC.